One sample yielded the 20 T cell receptor beta chains listed below, sequenced in a study of PD-L1 blockade in urothelial cancer. Assay: immunoSEQ multiplex PCR; the TCRdb copy retains only in-frame clones and omits some. The sample has some 29,000 clones; 80% to 90% are singletons. Specimen: PBMCs, collected around atezolizumab (anti-PD-L1) treatment. The receptors originated from a man aged 45-65 years with urothelial cancer.

The gene calls are TRBV11-2 and TRBJ1-1; 8 bases fit TRBD1. Germline CDR1 reads SGHAT; CDR2 reads FQNNGV. V gave up 5 bases and J gave up 3 bases; unmatched junction bases: 11. The CDR3 runs 16 residues. The CDR3 sequence is CASSVPGQVRDTEAFF. Written as DNA, the CDR3 is TGTGCCAGCAGCGTGCCGGGACAGGTGAGAGACACTGAAGCTTTCTTT.

The rearrangement links TRBV7-3 to TRBJ1-2, with 9 bases fitting TRBD1. The CDR3 is made up of 14 amino acids. Germline lookup yields CDR1 SGHTA and CDR2 FQGTGA. The V gene end was trimmed by 5 bases and the J gene end by 6 bases; junction bases not matched to a gene: 7. CDR3 protein: CASSQTGGSNGYTF. The CDR3 nucleotides read TGTGCCAGCAGCCAAACAGGGGGCAGTAATGGCTACACCTTC.

The V call is TRBV9, the J call TRBJ2-5, with TRBD2 matching 8 bases. This CDR3 is 14 amino acids long. Unmatched junction bases numbered 3, after V lost 0 bases and J lost 5 bases. CDR1 and CDR2 from the germline V gene are SGDLS and YYNGEE. The CDR3 sequence: CASSVGGGWETQYF. The CDR3 DNA reads as TGTGCCAGCAGCGTAGGCGGGGGGTGGGAGACCCAGTACTTC.

The V gene is TRBV7-8, the J gene TRBJ2-2; 12 bases map to TRBD2. V gave up 2 bases and J gave up 0 bases; unmatched junction bases: 7. This CDR3 comprises 19 residues. The germline V gene encodes CDR1 SGHVS and CDR2 FQNEAQ. CDR3 in amino acids: CASSLTWTSGVSNTGELFF. CDR3 DNA sequence: TGTGCCAGCAGCTTAACCTGGACTAGCGGGGTGTCGAACACCGGGGAGCTGTTTTTT. The entire variable domain, with the rest obtained from reference TRBV7-8 and TRBJ2-2, is as follows: GAGVSQSPRYKVAKRGQDVALRCDPISGHVSLFWYQQALGQGPEFLTYFQNEAQLDKSGLPSDRFFAERPEGSVSTLKIQRTQQEDSAVYLCASSLTWTSGVSNTGELFFGEGSRLTVL.

The rearrangement uses TRBV7-3 and TRBJ2-1, with TRBD2 matching over 11 bases. The CDR3 length is 13 residues. Looked up from germline, CDR1 is SGHTA and CDR2 is FQGTGA. Trimming cost V 3 bases and J 9 bases; bases outside gene matches: 1. CDR3 bases: TGTGCCAGCAGCTTTACTAGCGGGGGTGAGCAGTTCTTC. This gives the protein CASSFTSGGEQFF.

The chain is built from TRBV25-1 and TRBJ2-3, with 7 bases lining up with TRBD1. The J segment lost 3 bases and the V segment lost 3 bases, leaving 12 bases of the junction unmatched. The CDR3 totals 17 residues. Per the germline V gene, CDR1 is MGHDK and CDR2 is SYGVNS. CDR3 loop: CASSDLGRQGRTDTQYF. CDR3 DNA sequence: TGTGCCAGCAGTGATTTGGGCCGACAGGGAAGGACAGATACGCAGTATTTT.

The chain joins TRBV7-9 to TRBJ1-2; D is possibly TRBD1 (5 bases). This CDR3 is 13 amino acids long. The V end lost 4 bases, the J end lost 3 bases, and 9 bases lay between the germline ends. Per germline, CDR1 SEHNR and CDR2 FQNEAQ (reference sequence). The CDR3 nucleotides are TGTGCCAGCAGCTCGGCACAGGACTATGGCTACACCTTC. The encoded protein is CASSSAQDYGYTF.

This clone was counted between two and nine times. The chain has TRBV7-2 and TRBJ2-7, with TRBD2 matching 8 bases. There are 14 residues in the CDR3. The V gene end was trimmed by 1 base and the J gene end by 3 bases; junction bases not matched to a gene: 2. Germline CDR1 SGHTA, CDR2 FQGNSA. CDR3 sequence: CASSLGLAFYEQYF. The CDR3 DNA is TGTGCCAGCAGCTTAGGACTAGCGTTCTACGAGCAGTACTTC. Using reference TRBV7-2 and TRBJ2-7 for the parts outside the CDR3, the full variable domain is GAGVSQSPSNKVTEKGKDVELRCDPISGHTALYWYRQSLGQGLEFLIYFQGNSAPDKSGLPSDRFSAERTGGSVSTLTIQRTQQEDSAVYLCASSLGLAFYEQYFGPGTRLTVT.

J is TRBJ1-1 and V is TRBV6-5; D remains unclear. Per germline, CDR1 MNHEY and CDR2 SVGAGI. Trimming stripped 0 bases from V and 2 bases from J, with 4 bases between. The CDR3 is 13 amino acids. In DNA form, the CDR3 reads TGTGCCAGCAGTTACTCGGCCAACACTGAAGCTTTCTTT. This codes for CASSYSANTEAFF.

The chain couples TRBV7-9 to TRBJ2-3; 9 bases agree with TRBD1. V lost 8 bases and J lost 0; bases outside the gene matches: 0. Germline loops: CDR1 SEHNR, CDR2 FQNEAQ (reference sequence). This CDR3 contains 13 residues. The CDR3 sequence: CASGTGSTDTQYF. The DNA of the CDR3 is TGTGCCAGCGGGACAGGGAGCACAGATACGCAGTATTTT.

V is TRBV27 and J is TRBJ2-7; tentatively, D is TRBD1 (6 bases). The V gene's germline CDR1 is MNHEY and CDR2 SMNVEV (reference sequence). The CDR3 covers 14 residues. Trimming removed 6 bases at V and 6 bases at J, with 18 bases between. CDR3 loop: CASSLSGHASEQYF. CDR3 sequence (DNA): TGTGCCAGCAGCCTTTCGGGACACGCCTCCGAGCAGTACTTC.

The chain combines TRBV21-1 with TRBJ2-7; the D call of TRBD1 is as the table states it, not checked on the DNA. TRBV21-1 is flagged as a pseudogene. CDR3 length equals 17 residues. The CDR3 DNA reads as TGTGCCAGCAGCAAAGAAGGGGCCTTATCTCGACGATACGAGCAGTACTTC. Its translation is CASSKEGALSRRYEQYF.

V is TRBV2 and J is TRBJ1-5, with unresolved D. The CDR3 is 13 amino acids. V lost 7 bases, J lost 0 bases, and 7 bases lay in between. Germline V gene lookup returns CDR1 SNHLY and CDR2 FYNNEI. CDR3 sequence: CASNTNSNQPQHF. The CDR3 nucleotides are TGTGCCAGCAACACAAATAGCAATCAGCCCCAGCATTTT.

CDR3 in amino acids: CASRGGETQYF. Written as DNA, the CDR3 is TGCGCCAGCAGGGGGGGAGAGACCCAGTACTTC. The chain carries TRBV5-1 and TRBJ2-5; perhaps TRBD2 as D (6 bases). The CDR3 totals 11 residues. The germline V and J ends were trimmed by 5 bases and 4 bases, with 6 bases remaining between them. Germline CDR1 is SGHRS and CDR2 is YFSETQ.

The rearrangement uses TRBV7-2 and TRBJ1-1; the match to TRBD1 covers 10 bases. The ends lost 3 bases at V and 4 bases at J; junction bases unmatched: 5. From germline, CDR1 is SGHTA and CDR2 FQGNSA. The CDR3 runs 15 residues. In nucleotides, the CDR3 is TGTGCCAGCAGCTTGACAGGGGGCGAGGGCACTGAAGCTTTCTTT. Amino acids: CASSLTGGEGTEAFF.

This chain joins TRBV6-1 and TRBJ2-2, with D possibly being TRBD1 (6 bases). CDR1 is MNHNS and CDR2 is SASEGT in the germline V gene. The CDR3 contains 15 residues. The V gene lost 6 bases and the J gene lost 6 bases, with 17 bases spanning the gap. The CDR3 region is CASRIQGSAAGELFF. CDR3 DNA: TGTGCCAGCAGGATACAGGGATCCGCAGCCGGGGAGCTGTTTTTT.

The V gene is TRBV29-1, the J gene TRBJ2-2; weak D call: TRBD1 (6 bases). This CDR3 region has 15 residues. The V gene lost 8 bases and the J gene lost 0 bases, with 16 bases spanning the gap. Germline V gene lookup returns CDR1 SQVTM and CDR2 ANQGSEA. CDR3 nucleotides: TGCAGCTTCCGGACAGCTTCTTCGAACACCGGGGAGCTGTTTTTT. Protein product: CSFRTASSNTGELFF.

This chain links TRBV7-8 with TRBJ2-7, with TRBD2 identical over 11 bases. The V and J ends lost 0 bases and 0 bases, in that order; junction bases with no gene match: 4. The length of the CDR3 is 17 residues. Germline-derived CDR1 and CDR2 are SGHVS and FQNEAQ. CDR3 nucleotides: TGTGCCAGCAGCTTAGCGACTAGCGGGGTGAGCTCCTACGAGCAGTACTTC. Amino acid sequence: CASSLATSGVSSYEQYF.

This clone was observed a handful of times. V and J are TRBV4-2 and TRBJ2-7; D gene ambiguous. Germline V gene data show CDR1 as LGHNA and CDR2 as YNFKEQ. The CDR3 is made up of 15 amino acids. Trimming cost V 0 bases and J 2 bases, with 11 bases left between them. The CDR3 DNA is TGTGCCAGCAGCCAAGATAGGCAGGTACCCTACGAGCAGTACTTC. Translated: CASSQDRQVPYEQYF.

This clone has just one count. The chain carries TRBV27 and TRBJ2-1, with 8 positions matching TRBD1. The CDR3 is 17 amino acids. Trimming at V came to 2 bases and at J to 4 bases, leaving 10 bases not matched to a gene. Germline V lookup: CDR1 MNHEY, CDR2 SMNVEV (reference sequence). The chain's CDR3 is CASSLVTRRTGYNEQFF. The CDR3 DNA reads TGTGCCAGCAGTTTAGTAACCCGCAGGACAGGGTACAATGAGCAGTTCTTC.